These 30 T cell receptor beta chains share one sample of origin, sequenced in a study of blood T cells in healthy people across ages. Sample-barcoded 5' priming and a J-beta primer mix drove a second PCR of roughly 6 to 12 cycles. TCRdb passed the 5' RACE reads through MiXCR, listing each CDR3 protein once. The repertoire holds 1.2 million to 1.5 million distinct CDR3 sequences, with 40% to 50% as singletons. The sequenced sample was blood. The source of these receptors is a woman between 18 and 29 years old in good health.

The V and J genes are TRBV14 and TRBJ2-7; perhaps TRBD1 as D (6 bases). V lost 5 bases and J lost 2, with 16 bases in between. This CDR3 is built from 15 residues. Per the germline V gene, CDR1 is SGHDN and CDR2 is FVKESK. This chain's CDR3 is CASSGWTVGTYEQYF. Here the CDR3 DNA reads TGTGCCAGCAGCGGGTGGACAGTGGGGACCTACGAGCAGTACTTC.

This clonotype was found many times. The rearrangement joins TRBV10-3 to TRBJ1-1; D gene unclear. The CDR3 is 13 residues long. Trimming left V 3 bases short and J 1 base short, with 6 bases between. In germline, CDR1 is ENHRY, CDR2 SYGVKD. The CDR3, as DNA: TGTGCCATCAGTGAAGGACCGAACACTGAAGCTTTCTTT. This gives the protein CAISEGPNTEAFF.

This clonotype was seen a handful of times. The chain couples TRBV10-2 to TRBJ2-3, with a tentative D call TRBD2 (7 bases). CDR1 WSHSY and CDR2 SAAADI come from the germline V gene. Trimming took 6 bases from V and 6 from J, leaving 16 bases between them. There are 14 residues in the CDR3. The DNA for the CDR3 is TGCGCCAGCAGGCGACTCGGGGGGCTGGATACGCAGTATTTT. This encodes CASRRLGGLDTQYF.

The chain uses TRBV9 and TRBJ1-5; 8 positions agree with TRBD1. Trimming took 0 bases from V and 5 from J; bases not matched to a gene: 1. Germline CDR1 and CDR2: SGDLS and YYNGEE. The CDR3 has 14 residues. The CDR3 here is CASSVGQGYQPQHF. DNA of the CDR3: TGTGCCAGCAGCGTAGGACAGGGGTATCAGCCCCAGCATTTT.

The rearrangement links TRBV5-6 to TRBJ1-5; 7 bases align to TRBD1. This CDR3 comprises 19 residues. Germline V gene lookup returns CDR1 SGHDT and CDR2 YYEEEE. Trimming took 2 bases from V and 4 from J; bases not matched to a gene: 18. The CDR3 here is CASSLIRGRGQLGNQPQHF. DNA of the CDR3: TGTGCCAGCAGCTTAATCAGGGGGAGGGGGCAATTGGGGAATCAGCCCCAGCATTTT. Supplemented by reference TRBV5-6 and TRBJ1-5, the full variable domain reads DAGVTQSPTHLIKTRGQQVTLRCSPKSGHDTVSWYQQALGQGPQFIFQYYEEEERQRGNFPDRFSGHQFPNYSSELNVNALLLGDSALYLCASSLIRGRGQLGNQPQHFGDGTRLSIL.

About this clonotype itself: Germline and junction disagree at one end, which may indicate a read error. J is TRBJ2-4 and V is TRBV2; 9 nucleotides align to TRBD1. The CDR3 is 16 amino acids. Per germline, CDR1 SNHLY and CDR2 FYNNEI. CDR3 bases: TGTACCAGCAGGATGGACAGGGGAGGTTTGGGTAACATTCAGTACTTC. Translation gives CTSRMDRGGLGNIQYF.

Comment on this clonotype: A much larger clone differs from this one at a single base, so this may be a read error. This chain links TRBV27 with TRBJ2-2; D remains ambiguous. The CDR3 extends over 13 amino acids. The germline V and J ends were trimmed by 5 bases and 6 bases, with 10 bases remaining between them. Germline loops: CDR1 MNHEY, CDR2 SMNVEV (reference sequence). The CDR3 nucleotides read TGTGCCAGCAGTGTTACGCTAGCCGGGGAGCTGTTTTTT. Translated, it gives CASSVTLAGELFF.

Only a few counts were recorded for this clonotype. The chain is built from TRBV29-1 and TRBJ1-2; possibly TRBD1 for D (5 bases). Germline CDR1 SQVTM, CDR2 ANQGSEA. This CDR3 comprises 13 residues. Deletions cut 4 bases from V and 4 bases from J, with 13 bases between. The CDR3 DNA sequence: TGCAGCGTTGTTGGAGACAGCTCCTATGGCTACACCTTC. This sequence encodes CSVVGDSSYGYTF.

This clonotype occurred a few times. This chain connects TRBV12-3 or TRBV12-4 to TRBJ2-7; 13 nucleotides match TRBD2. This CDR3 comprises 17 residues. V trimming: 1 base; J trimming: 3 bases; junction bases outside the gene matches: 6. The chain's CDR3 is CASSLELAGGPGYEQYF. In DNA, the CDR3 is TGTGCCAGCAGTTTAGAACTAGCGGGAGGGCCGGGCTACGAGCAGTACTTC.

As concerns this clonotype: At one end, the junction sequence differs from germline, possibly due to a read error. This rearrangement joins TRBV28 to TRBJ1-5, with D tentatively TRBD1 (6 bases). This CDR3 contains 15 residues. From germline, CDR1 is MDHEN and CDR2 SYDVKM. CDR3: CASRFKGTPNQPQHF. The CDR3 DNA is TGTGCCAGCCGTTTCAAGGGGACACCAAATCAGCCCCAGCATTTT.

The chain has TRBV10-3 and TRBJ1-1; the match to TRBD1 covers 10 bases. CDR3 length: 15 amino acids. Germline lookup yields CDR1 ENHRY and CDR2 SYGVKD. V trimming: 2 bases; J trimming: 7 bases; junction bases outside the gene matches: 7. This chain's CDR3 is CAISEVGQGKSEAFF. In DNA form, the CDR3 reads TGTGCCATCAGTGAGGTGGGACAGGGGAAGAGTGAAGCTTTCTTT.

This chain connects TRBV7-9 to TRBJ2-3; D is perhaps TRBD2 (6 bases). Trimming took off 6 bases at V and 0 bases at J, with 19 bases between the two ends. Germline V gives CDR1 SEHNR, CDR2 FQNEAQ (reference sequence). CDR3 length: 17 residues. This CDR3 is CASRPGVAGFSTDTQYF. CDR3 in DNA: TGTGCCAGCAGACCGGGGGTCGCTGGGTTTAGCACAGATACGCAGTATTTT.

This clonotype appeared a few times. The chain combines TRBV29-1 with TRBJ2-7; weak D call: TRBD1 (5 bases). Germline lookup yields CDR1 SQVTM and CDR2 ANQGSEA. The CDR3 totals 14 residues. The V gene lost 7 bases and the J gene lost 2 bases, with 18 bases spanning the gap. The CDR3 DNA sequence: TGCAGCGAACGACAGACAGAGATCACCTACGAGCAGTACTTC. Protein product: CSERQTEITYEQYF.

The rearrangement links TRBV7-3 to TRBJ2-7; 8 positions agree with TRBD1. Per germline, CDR1 SGHTA and CDR2 FQGTGA. CDR3 size: 14 residues. J gave up 6 bases and V 4 bases, and 8 bases lay outside the gene matches. In DNA, the CDR3 is TGTGCCAGCAGCTCGACAGGGGAAATAGGCGAGCAGTACTTC. Translation: CASSSTGEIGEQYF.

This rearrangement joins TRBV7-2 to TRBJ2-2; 9 bases align to TRBD1. V lost 6 bases to trimming and J lost 1 base; unmatched junction nucleotides: 3. In germline, CDR1 is SGHTA, CDR2 FQGNSA. The CDR3 runs 15 residues. The CDR3 loop reads CASRGTGWNTGELFF. CDR3 nucleotides: TGTGCCAGCAGGGGGACAGGGTGGAACACCGGGGAGCTGTTTTTT.

This chain connects TRBV2 to TRBJ2-5, with 9 bases that match TRBD2. The CDR3 spans 16 residues. Per germline, CDR1 SNHLY and CDR2 FYNNEI. V shed 2 bases and J 5 bases; nucleotides not matched to a gene: 9. The CDR3, as DNA: TGTGCCAGCAGTGAAAGACTAGCGGACCCAAGGGAGACCCAGTACTTC. Residues: CASSERLADPRETQYF.

The chain is built from TRBV28 and TRBJ1-5, with TRBD1 as a possible D gene (6 bases). The CDR3 sequence is 17 residues long. The germline V and J ends were trimmed by 0 bases and 2 bases, with 14 bases remaining between them. Germline loops: CDR1 MDHEN, CDR2 SYDVKM. The CDR3 DNA reads as TGTGCCAGCAGTTTATGGGGTTCAGGGGCGCGCAATCAGCCCCAGCATTTT. As protein: CASSLWGSGARNQPQHF.

Only a few counts were recorded for this clonotype. V is TRBV29-1 and J is TRBJ2-7; D is possibly TRBD2 (7 bases). The germline gives CDR1 SQVTM, CDR2 ANQGSEA. There are 14 residues in the CDR3. The germline V and J ends were trimmed by 6 bases and 2 bases, with 17 bases remaining between them. The CDR3 protein is CSVPGGGETYEQYF. The CDR3 DNA is TGCAGCGTCCCCGGAGGGGGGGAGACCTACGAGCAGTACTTC.

The gene calls are TRBV18 and TRBJ1-2; D uncertain. In germline, CDR1 is KGHSH, CDR2 LQKENI. V was cut by 0 bases and J by 1 base, with 9 bases left in between. CDR3 length: 15 amino acids. The CDR3 nucleotides read TGTGCCAGCTCACCACCGGAGTCCCGTAACTATGGCTACACCTTC. It encodes CASSPPESRNYGYTF.

This chain connects TRBV6-5 to TRBJ1-2, with 8 bases fitting TRBD1. CDR3 length equals 14 residues. Per the germline V gene, CDR1 is MNHEY and CDR2 is SVGAGI. Trimming at V came to 0 bases and at J to 4 bases, leaving 1 base not matched to a gene. CDR3 in DNA: TGTGCCAGCAGTTACTCGACAGGGGCCTATGGCTACACCTTC. It codes for CASSYSTGAYGYTF.

The rearrangement uses TRBV6-1 and TRBJ1-4, with a tentative D call TRBD1 (6 bases). V gave up 8 bases and J gave up 0 bases, with 10 bases separating them. CDR1 is MNHNS and CDR2 is SASEGT in the germline V gene. The CDR3 length is 14 residues. CDR3 coding DNA: TGTGCCAGCGCCACAGGGACAACTAATGAAAAACTGTTTTTT. It specifies CASATGTTNEKLFF.

The V gene is TRBV7-3, the J gene TRBJ1-1; the match to TRBD1 covers 9 bases. Trimming took 5 bases from V and 7 from J; bases not matched to a gene: 5. The CDR3 is 13 amino acids. Germline V gene lookup returns CDR1 SGHTA and CDR2 FQGTGA. Here the CDR3 DNA reads TGTGCCAGCAGCCGGAGACAGGGGGATGAAGCTTTCTTT. Protein: CASSRRQGDEAFF.

This sequence joins TRBV2 and TRBJ1-4, with 8 nucleotides matching TRBD1. With 5 bases clipped from V and 8 bases from J, the junction kept 10 bases outside the gene matches. The V gene's germline CDR1 is SNHLY and CDR2 FYNNEI. CDR3 size: 15 residues. The CDR3 loop reads CASSTQTGGGEKLFF. The CDR3, as DNA: TGTGCCAGCAGTACCCAAACAGGGGGTGGCGAAAAACTGTTTTTT.

This chain links TRBV5-1 with TRBJ2-1; 7 bases map to TRBD1. From germline, CDR1 is SGHRS and CDR2 YFSETQ. J gave up 6 bases and V 1 base, and 4 bases lay outside the gene matches. This CDR3 region has 14 residues. CDR3 protein: CASSLLQGSNEQFF. The CDR3 DNA is TGCGCCAGCAGCTTGCTACAGGGGTCCAATGAGCAGTTCTTC.

This clonotype came up a few times. This chain joins TRBV6-6 and TRBJ2-7, with D unclear. CDR1 is MNHNY and CDR2 is SVGAGI in the germline V gene (reference sequence). There are 15 residues in the CDR3. V was clipped by 2 bases and J by 5 bases, with 16 bases between them. This CDR3 is CASSYTREDANEQYF. The CDR3 region has the DNA TGTGCCAGCAGTTACACCCGAGAGGACGCTAACGAGCAGTACTTC.

The CDR3 DNA reads TGTGCCAGCAGCCCCGGTAGCCATGAGCAGTTCTTC. Its translation: CASSPGSHEQFF. The chain carries TRBV7-8 and TRBJ2-1; D remains ambiguous. CDR3 length: 12 residues. Trimming removed 5 bases at V and 8 bases at J, with 10 bases between. Germline assignment: CDR1 SGHVS and CDR2 FQNEAQ.

As concerns this clonotype: This may arise from a read error, as a much more abundant clone is one base away. The chain employs TRBV29-1 and TRBJ2-1, with a weak D call TRBD1 (6 bases). The germline V and J ends were trimmed by 7 bases and 6 bases, with 10 bases remaining between them. Germline V gene data show CDR1 as SQVTM and CDR2 as ANQGSEA. The CDR3 consists of 11 residues. CDR3: CSGGTLNEQFF. The CDR3 DNA follows: TGCAGCGGGGGGACACTCAATGAGCAGTTCTTC.

This chain links TRBV28 with TRBJ1-2, with no clear D. The V end was cut by 6 bases, the J end by 7 bases, with 21 bases between. The CDR3 consists of 15 residues. Germline V gene data show CDR1 as MDHEN and CDR2 as SYDVKM. The CDR3 DNA sequence: TGTGCCAGCAGGGCGCCGGGGAGCGAGCGTCGTGGCTACACCTTC. Encoded protein: CASRAPGSERRGYTF.

This clonotype was observed a handful of times. The chain links TRBV20-1 to TRBJ1-5; D not certain. V dropped 5 bases and J dropped 7 bases, with 12 bases sitting between them. Per the germline V gene, CDR1 is DFQATT and CDR2 is SNEGSKA (reference sequence). The CDR3 has 12 amino acids. CDR3 sequence reads: CSAAVGGQPQHF. CDR3 nucleotides: TGCAGTGCTGCTGTGGGCGGCCAGCCCCAGCATTTT.

CDR3 in DNA: TGTGCCAGCAGTGAATCCTGGGCAGGGAGGAGCACAGATACGCAGTATTTT. Translation: CASSESWAGRSTDTQYF. This sequence joins TRBV25-1 and TRBJ2-3; tentatively, D is TRBD2 (6 bases). V shed 1 base and J shed 0 bases, with 14 bases lying between them. CDR1 and CDR2 from the germline V gene are MGHDK and SYGVNS. The CDR3 runs 17 residues.